These T cell receptor beta chains were read from a single sample in a study of CD8 T cells in Susac syndrome. TCRdb itself ran the immunoSEQ multiplex PCR reads through MiXCR, one entry per CDR3 protein. The sample carries roughly 25,000 distinct CDR3 sequences, about 94% recorded once. Sequenced material: CD8+ T cells from PBMCs. These receptors were collected from a human donor with Susac syndrome. The CDR3 runs from the conserved cysteine through the conserved F or W. The order of the fields is D gene, J gene, clone size, V gene, CDR3 DNA, CDR3 protein. The D gene is left open where the match is weak. Only some rows state a clone size, as once, few, many or a class for expanded clones.

d_gene: -; j_gene: TRBJ2-5; abundance: -; v_gene: TRBV28; CDR3nt: TGTGCCAGCAGTTTTGCGGAATACCAAGAGACCCAGTACTTC; CDR3aa: CASSFAEYQETQYF
d_gene: TRBD1; j_gene: TRBJ2-7; abundance: -; v_gene: TRBV7-9; CDR3nt: TGTGCCAGCAGGCCGGGACAGGGCGAGCAGTACTTC; CDR3aa: CASRPGQGEQYF
d_gene: TRBD2; j_gene: TRBJ2-3; abundance: -; v_gene: TRBV9; CDR3nt: TGTGCCAGCAGCGGAGGACTAGCGGGGGGCACAGATACGCAGTATTTT; CDR3aa: CASSGGLAGGTDTQYF
d_gene: TRBD2; j_gene: TRBJ2-7; abundance: -; v_gene: TRBV7-2; CDR3nt: TGTGCCAGCAGCTTAGGAGCGGGGGGTACCTACGAGCAGTACTTC; CDR3aa: CASSLGAGGTYEQYF
d_gene: TRBD1; j_gene: TRBJ1-6; abundance: once; v_gene: TRBV13; CDR3nt: TGTGCCAGCAGCTTGGGAGGGGGCAATTCACCCCTCCACTTT; CDR3aa: CASSLGGGNSPLHF
d_gene: TRBD1; j_gene: TRBJ2-1; abundance: -; v_gene: TRBV2; CDR3nt: TGTGCCAGCAGTCAATCCCCCGGGACAGGGACCGATAATGAGCAGTTCTTC; CDR3aa: CASSQSPGTGTDNEQFF
d_gene: -; j_gene: TRBJ1-5; abundance: -; v_gene: TRBV2; CDR3nt: TGTGCCAGCAGGGCGTTGGGACAAGGCTACGATCAGCCCCAGCATTTT; CDR3aa: CASRALGQGYDQPQHF
d_gene: -; j_gene: TRBJ2-1; abundance: -; v_gene: TRBV13; CDR3nt: TGTGCCAGCAGCTTGGGGAATGAGCAGTTCTTC; CDR3aa: CASSLGNEQFF
d_gene: -; j_gene: TRBJ1-5; abundance: -; v_gene: TRBV2; CDR3nt: TGTGCCAGCAGTGAAAGCCAGGCCAGTGGCAATCAGCCCCAGCATTTT; CDR3aa: CASSESQASGNQPQHF
d_gene: TRBD2; j_gene: TRBJ2-1; abundance: -; v_gene: TRBV20-1; CDR3nt: TGCAGTGCCATAGATCCCAGACTAGCGGGGGATACCTACAATGAGCAGTTCTTC; CDR3aa: CSAIDPRLAGDTYNEQFF
d_gene: TRBD2; j_gene: TRBJ2-1; abundance: -; v_gene: TRBV11-2; CDR3nt: TGTGCCAGCAGCCCCCGGACTAGCGGGGTGAACAATGAGCAGTTCTTC; CDR3aa: CASSPRTSGVNNEQFF
d_gene: -; j_gene: TRBJ2-4; abundance: -; v_gene: TRBV27; CDR3nt: TGTGCCAGCAGTCCCCTTGTGTCGGACCCGGGTTACATTCAGTACTTC; CDR3aa: CASSPLVSDPGYIQYF
d_gene: TRBD1; j_gene: TRBJ1-4; abundance: -; v_gene: TRBV4-1; CDR3nt: TGCGCCAGCAGCCCCCGGGACAGGGTTGATCTACTGTTTTTT; CDR3aa: CASSPRDRVDLLFF
d_gene: -; j_gene: TRBJ1-1; abundance: -; v_gene: TRBV13; CDR3nt: TGTGCCAGCAGCCCTACAGGGACCACTGAAGCTTTCTTT; CDR3aa: CASSPTGTTEAFF
d_gene: -; j_gene: TRBJ2-5; abundance: -; v_gene: TRBV24-1; CDR3nt: TGTGCCACCAGTGATCCAACAGGGACCGCGGAGACCCAGTACTTC; CDR3aa: CATSDPTGTAETQYF
d_gene: -; j_gene: TRBJ2-1; abundance: -; v_gene: TRBV19; CDR3nt: TGTGCCAGTAGTATAGGTATCCTAGAACACAATGAGCAGTTCTTC; CDR3aa: CASSIGILEHNEQFF
d_gene: -; j_gene: TRBJ1-2; abundance: -; v_gene: TRBV28; CDR3nt: TGTGCCAGCAGTTTATGGGGTGGAGAAGTTGGCTACACCTTC; CDR3aa: CASSLWGGEVGYTF
d_gene: -; j_gene: TRBJ2-1; abundance: -; v_gene: TRBV13; CDR3nt: TGTGCCAGCACCCTTGGGGATGAGCAGTTCTTC; CDR3aa: CASTLGDEQFF
d_gene: -; j_gene: TRBJ2-7; abundance: -; v_gene: TRBV24-1; CDR3nt: TGTGCCACCAGTGACCCCGCCCTCTCCTACGAGCAGTACTTC; CDR3aa: CATSDPALSYEQYF
d_gene: TRBD1; j_gene: TRBJ2-1; abundance: -; v_gene: TRBV7-9; CDR3nt: TGTGCCAGCAGCTGGGGACAGGGGTTAGTTGAGCAGTTCTTC; CDR3aa: CASSWGQGLVEQFF
d_gene: -; j_gene: TRBJ2-1; abundance: -; v_gene: TRBV12-3/TRBV12-4; CDR3nt: TGTGCCAGCAGTTTCGACGGGCCATACAATGAGCAGTTCTTC; CDR3aa: CASSFDGPYNEQFF
d_gene: TRBD1; j_gene: TRBJ1-5; abundance: -; v_gene: TRBV27; CDR3nt: TGTGCCAGCAGTTTGGGACAGGGGTCGAGCAATCAGCCCCAGCATTTT; CDR3aa: CASSLGQGSSNQPQHF
d_gene: -; j_gene: TRBJ1-6; abundance: -; v_gene: TRBV28; CDR3nt: TGTGCCAGCATGGGGGGCCTTAATAATTCACCCCTCCACTTT; CDR3aa: CASMGGLNNSPLHF
d_gene: TRBD2; j_gene: TRBJ2-3; abundance: -; v_gene: TRBV20-1; CDR3nt: TGCAGTGTCCTACTCAGCGGGGGGTTTACAGATACGCAGTATTTT; CDR3aa: CSVLLSGGFTDTQYF
d_gene: -; j_gene: TRBJ2-2; abundance: -; v_gene: TRBV7-9; CDR3nt: TGTGCCAGCAGCCACCAAAACACCGGGGAGCTGTTTTTT; CDR3aa: CASSHQNTGELFF
d_gene: TRBD1; j_gene: TRBJ1-1; abundance: -; v_gene: TRBV18; CDR3nt: TGTGCCAGCTCACCGACAGGGCGTTCTGAAGCTTTCTTT; CDR3aa: CASSPTGRSEAFF
d_gene: -; j_gene: TRBJ2-2; abundance: -; v_gene: TRBV24-1; CDR3nt: TGTGCCACCAGTGACCTCCGCCTGTCCACCGGGGAGCTGTTTTTT; CDR3aa: CATSDLRLSTGELFF
d_gene: -; j_gene: TRBJ1-6; abundance: -; v_gene: TRBV12-5; CDR3nt: TGTGCTAGTGGTTTGGGACGTTTAGCGGGTAGGAATTCACCCCTCCACTTT; CDR3aa: CASGLGRLAGRNSPLHF
d_gene: -; j_gene: TRBJ2-1; abundance: -; v_gene: TRBV5-6; CDR3nt: TGTGCCAGCAGCTTCTCCAGTAATGAGCAGTTCTTC; CDR3aa: CASSFSSNEQFF
d_gene: -; j_gene: TRBJ1-5; abundance: -; v_gene: TRBV6-1; CDR3nt: TGTGCCAGCAGTGAATTAAGAGGCAATCAGCCCCAGCATTTT; CDR3aa: CASSELRGNQPQHF
d_gene: -; j_gene: TRBJ1-1; abundance: once; v_gene: TRBV5-1; CDR3nt: TGCGCCAGCAGCCCCTATGTTGCACAGGGTGACACTGAAGCTTTCTTT; CDR3aa: CASSPYVAQGDTEAFF
d_gene: TRBD2; j_gene: TRBJ2-3; abundance: few; v_gene: TRBV7-9; CDR3nt: TGTGCCAGCAGCTTAGGTAGCGGGGGGACAGATACGCAGTATTTT; CDR3aa: CASSLGSGGTDTQYF
d_gene: -; j_gene: TRBJ2-7; abundance: -; v_gene: TRBV19; CDR3nt: TGTGCCAGTAGTGCGCAGGGTTCCTACGAGCAGTACTTC; CDR3aa: CASSAQGSYEQYF
d_gene: -; j_gene: TRBJ1-6; abundance: once; v_gene: TRBV2; CDR3nt: TGTGCCAGCAGTGAAGCTGAAGAAACGGGGTCCTATAATTCACCCCTCCACTTT; CDR3aa: CASSEAEETGSYNSPLHF
d_gene: TRBD2; j_gene: TRBJ2-1; abundance: -; v_gene: TRBV30; CDR3nt: TGTGCCTGGAGCTCCGGGACTAGCGGGGGCTCCAAGTTCTTC; CDR3aa: CAWSSGTSGGSKFF
d_gene: TRBD2; j_gene: TRBJ2-3; abundance: -; v_gene: TRBV7-9; CDR3nt: TGTGCCAGCAGCTCGAGTCTAGCGGGGGGCAGCACAGATACGCAGTATTTT; CDR3aa: CASSSSLAGGSTDTQYF
d_gene: -; j_gene: TRBJ2-4; abundance: -; v_gene: TRBV20-1; CDR3nt: TGCAGTGCTAGAGATCTCGGACTCCTGGGAGCCAAAAACATTCAGTACTTC; CDR3aa: CSARDLGLLGAKNIQYF
d_gene: -; j_gene: TRBJ1-5; abundance: -; v_gene: TRBV7-9; CDR3nt: TGTGCCAGCAGCTTGACAGACAATCAGCCCCAGCATTTT; CDR3aa: CASSLTDNQPQHF